This T cell receptor beta chain appears in the sequencing data of a study of molecular identifiers for immune sequencing clone quantification. Libraries from naive CD8 cells were generated from 20,000 to 1,000,000 sorted cells (with 10%, 30% or 50% RNA). Listed TCR primers and previously described methods were used for bulk TCR libraries. TCRdb processed the PCR reads anew with MiXCR; each CDR3 protein has one entry. The repertoire has 460,000 or so distinct CDR3 sequences, less than 30% of them found once; the top ten carry under 0.8%. The origin of this receptor is a human donor in good health. Some libraries in this study had Jurkat cell RNA spiked in. Sequencing input: naive CD8+ T cells from blood, with Jurkat cell RNA spiked in. Subset reported: FACS-sorted CD8+CD4-CCR7+CD45RA+ naive T cells.

The CDR3 is CASSEYFGQETQYF. In DNA form, the CDR3 reads TGTGCCAGCAGTGAATACTTTGGGCAAGAGACCCAGTACTTC. This chain connects TRBV2 to TRBJ2-5, with unresolved D. This CDR3 is 14 amino acids long. V lost 2 bases to trimming and J lost 2 bases, with 9 bases between them. Germline-derived CDR1 and CDR2 are SNHLY and FYNNEI. Variable domain in full (rest from reference TRBV2 and TRBJ2-5): EPEVTQTPSHQVTQMGQEVILRCVPISNHLYFYWYRQILGQKVEFLVSFYNNEISEKSEIFDDQFSVERPDGSNFTLKIRSTKLEDSAMYFCASSEYFGQETQYFGPGTRLLVL.